This entry is about one T cell receptor (beta chain). Its antigen is unidentified. At one end, the junction sequence differs from germline, possibly due to a read error. TCRdb recomputed calls from the RT-PCR reads with MiXCR, one row per CDR3 protein. The repertoire includes hundreds of thousands of distinct CDR3 sequences, 10% to 15% of them detected once, and over 10% sits in the top ten. This sample was taken from a study of response to subunit inactivated influenza vaccine. The study, taken as a whole, reports: Only a handful of new T cells, the authors suggested, are recruited with each seasonal influenza vaccination.

In germline, CDR1 is DFQATT, CDR2 SNEGSKA (reference sequence). The CDR3 spans 15 residues. The sequencing here drew on PBMCs from blood, taken 35 to 45 days after vaccination. The clonotype comes from a man aged 50-59 years who received an inactivated influenza vaccine. This sequence joins TRBV20-1 and TRBJ2-5; tentatively, D is TRBD1 or TRBD2 (5 bases each). The DNA for the CDR3 is TGCAGTGCCGTTAGGGACGGAGGTACCGCGGAGACCCAGGACTTC. This gives the protein CSAVRDGGTAETQDF.